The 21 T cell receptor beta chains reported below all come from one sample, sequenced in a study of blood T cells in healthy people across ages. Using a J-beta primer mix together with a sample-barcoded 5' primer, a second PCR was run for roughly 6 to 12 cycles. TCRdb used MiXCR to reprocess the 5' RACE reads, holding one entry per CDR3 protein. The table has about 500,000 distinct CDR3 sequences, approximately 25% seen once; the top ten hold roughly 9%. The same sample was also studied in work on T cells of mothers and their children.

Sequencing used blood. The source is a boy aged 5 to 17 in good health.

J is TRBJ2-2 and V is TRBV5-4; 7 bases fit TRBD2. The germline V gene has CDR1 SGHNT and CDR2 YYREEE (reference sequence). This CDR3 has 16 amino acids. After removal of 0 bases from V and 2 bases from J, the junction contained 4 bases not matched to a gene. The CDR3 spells CASSLESGANTGELFF. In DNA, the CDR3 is TGTGCCAGCAGCTTGGAAAGCGGGGCTAACACCGGGGAGCTGTTTTTT.

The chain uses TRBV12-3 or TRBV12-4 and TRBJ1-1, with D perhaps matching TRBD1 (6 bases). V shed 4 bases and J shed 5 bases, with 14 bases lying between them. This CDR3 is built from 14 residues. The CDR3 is CASSYEQGYTEAFF. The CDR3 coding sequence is TGTGCCAGCAGTTATGAACAGGGTTATACTGAAGCTTTCTTT.

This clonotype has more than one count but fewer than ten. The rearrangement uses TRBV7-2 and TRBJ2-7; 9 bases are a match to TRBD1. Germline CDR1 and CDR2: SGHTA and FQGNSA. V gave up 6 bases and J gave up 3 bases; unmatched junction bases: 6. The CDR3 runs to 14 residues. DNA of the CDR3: TGTGCCAGCAGATTACAGGGGGCGGACTACGAGCAGTACTTC. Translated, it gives CASRLQGADYEQYF.

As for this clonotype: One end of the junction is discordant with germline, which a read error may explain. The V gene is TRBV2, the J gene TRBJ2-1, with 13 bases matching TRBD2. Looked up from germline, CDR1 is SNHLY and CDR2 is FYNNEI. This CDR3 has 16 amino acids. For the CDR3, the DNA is TGTGCCAGCAGTGGGAGTAGACTAGCGGGAGGCAATGAGCAGTGCTTC. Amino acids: CASSGSRLAGGNEQCF.

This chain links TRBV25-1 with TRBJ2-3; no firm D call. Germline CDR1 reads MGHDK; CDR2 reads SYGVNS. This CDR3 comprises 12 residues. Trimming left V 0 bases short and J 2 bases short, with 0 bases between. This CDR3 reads CASSEYTDTQYF. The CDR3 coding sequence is TGTGCCAGCAGTGAATACACAGATACGCAGTATTTT.

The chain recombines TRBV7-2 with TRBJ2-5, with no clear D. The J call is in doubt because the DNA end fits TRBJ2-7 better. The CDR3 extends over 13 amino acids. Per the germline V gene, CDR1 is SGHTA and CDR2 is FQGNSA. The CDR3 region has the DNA TGTGCCAGCAGCTTAGGATGGTACTACGAGCAGTACTTC. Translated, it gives CASSLGWYYEQYF.

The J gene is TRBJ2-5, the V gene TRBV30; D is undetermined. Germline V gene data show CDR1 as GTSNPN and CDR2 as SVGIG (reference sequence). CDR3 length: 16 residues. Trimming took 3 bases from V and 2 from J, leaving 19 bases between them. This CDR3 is CAWRKLGRYQQETQYF. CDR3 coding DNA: TGTGCCTGGAGAAAACTCGGTCGTTACCAACAAGAGACCCAGTACTTC.

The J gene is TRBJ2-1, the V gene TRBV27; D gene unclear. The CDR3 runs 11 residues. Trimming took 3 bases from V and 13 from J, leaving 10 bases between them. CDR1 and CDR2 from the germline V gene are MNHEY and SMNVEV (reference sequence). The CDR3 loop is CASSFNAKQFF. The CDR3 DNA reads TGTGCCAGCAGTTTTAACGCGAAACAGTTCTTC.

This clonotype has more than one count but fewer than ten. The CDR3 nucleotides are TGCGCCAGCAGCTCGACAGGGCCGTCTGGGGCCAACGTCCTGACTTTC. Translated: CASSSTGPSGANVLTF. The chain uses TRBV5-1 and TRBJ2-6; TRBD1 matches 7 bases. Germline CDR1 reads SGHRS; CDR2 reads YFSETQ. V was pared by 3 bases and J by 1 base, with 4 bases of the junction left unmatched. The CDR3 spans 16 residues. Full variable domain (rest looked up from reference TRBV5-1 and TRBJ2-6): KAGVTQTPRYLIKTRGQQVTLSCSPISGHRSVSWYQQTPGQGLQFLFEYFSETQRNKGNFPGRFSGRQFSNSRSEMNVSTLELGDSALYLCASSSTGPSGANVLTFGAGSRLTVL.

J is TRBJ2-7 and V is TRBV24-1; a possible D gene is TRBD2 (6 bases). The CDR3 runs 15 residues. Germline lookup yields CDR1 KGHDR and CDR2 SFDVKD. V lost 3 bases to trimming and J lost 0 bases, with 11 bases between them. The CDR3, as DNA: TGTGCCACCAGTGATCACCGGGGGAGCTCCTACGAGCAGTACTTC. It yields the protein CATSDHRGSSYEQYF.

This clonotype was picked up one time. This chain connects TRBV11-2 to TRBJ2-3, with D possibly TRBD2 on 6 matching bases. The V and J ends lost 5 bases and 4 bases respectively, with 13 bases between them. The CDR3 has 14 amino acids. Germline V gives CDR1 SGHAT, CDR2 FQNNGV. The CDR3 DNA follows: TGTGCCAGCAGCCCGGCGGGGCGGCCAGATACGCAGTATTTT. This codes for CASSPAGRPDTQYF.

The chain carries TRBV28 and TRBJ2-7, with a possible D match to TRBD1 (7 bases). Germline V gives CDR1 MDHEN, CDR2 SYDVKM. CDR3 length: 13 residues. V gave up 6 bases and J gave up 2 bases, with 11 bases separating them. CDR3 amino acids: CASRTGTPYEQYF. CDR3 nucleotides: TGTGCCAGCAGGACAGGGACTCCCTACGAGCAGTACTTC.

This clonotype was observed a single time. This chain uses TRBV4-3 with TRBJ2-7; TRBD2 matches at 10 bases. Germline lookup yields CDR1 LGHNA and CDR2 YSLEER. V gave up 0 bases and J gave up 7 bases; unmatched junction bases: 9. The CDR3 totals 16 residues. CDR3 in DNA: TGCGCCAGCAGCCAAGATCGGACTAGCGGTGGTTCAGAGCAGTACTTC. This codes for CASSQDRTSGGSEQYF.

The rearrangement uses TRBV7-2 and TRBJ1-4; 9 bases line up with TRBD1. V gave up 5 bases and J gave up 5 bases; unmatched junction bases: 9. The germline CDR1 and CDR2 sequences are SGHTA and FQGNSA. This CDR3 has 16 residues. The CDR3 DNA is TGTGCCAGCAGCCTAGAGGCTGGGACAGGGAATGAAAAACTGTTTTTT. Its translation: CASSLEAGTGNEKLFF.

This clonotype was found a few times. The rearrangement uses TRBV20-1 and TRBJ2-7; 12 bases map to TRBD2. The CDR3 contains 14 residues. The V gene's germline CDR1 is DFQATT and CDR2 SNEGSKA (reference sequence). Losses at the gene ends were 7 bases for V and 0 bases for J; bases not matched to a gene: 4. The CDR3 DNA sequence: TGCAGTGTTGGGACTAGCGGGCTCTCCTACGAGCAGTACTTC. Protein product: CSVGTSGLSYEQYF.

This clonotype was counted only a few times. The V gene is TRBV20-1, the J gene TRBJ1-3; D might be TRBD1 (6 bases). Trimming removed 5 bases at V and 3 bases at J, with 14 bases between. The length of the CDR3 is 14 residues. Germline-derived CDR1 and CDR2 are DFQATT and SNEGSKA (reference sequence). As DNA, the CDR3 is TGCAGTGCTCCACAGGGTTCTATTGGAAACACCATATATTTT. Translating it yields CSAPQGSIGNTIYF.

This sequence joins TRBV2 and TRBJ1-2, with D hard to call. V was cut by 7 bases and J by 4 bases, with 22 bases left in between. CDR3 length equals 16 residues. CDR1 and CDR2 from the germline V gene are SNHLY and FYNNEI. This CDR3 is CASTVDILSTIYGYTF. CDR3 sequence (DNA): TGTGCCAGCACCGTCGATATACTATCTACTATCTATGGCTACACCTTC.

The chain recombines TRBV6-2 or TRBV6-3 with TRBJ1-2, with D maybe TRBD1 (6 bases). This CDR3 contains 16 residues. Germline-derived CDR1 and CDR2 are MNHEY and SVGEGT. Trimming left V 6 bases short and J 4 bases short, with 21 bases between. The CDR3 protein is CASRPKQGSRSYGYTF. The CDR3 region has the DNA TGTGCCAGCAGGCCCAAACAGGGAAGTCGAAGCTATGGCTACACCTTC.

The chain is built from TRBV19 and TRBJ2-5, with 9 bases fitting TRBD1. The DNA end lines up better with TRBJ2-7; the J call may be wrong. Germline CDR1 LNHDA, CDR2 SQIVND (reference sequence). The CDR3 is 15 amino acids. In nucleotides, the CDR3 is TGTGCCAGTAGTATGGAGACAGGGGGGGTCTACGAGCAGTACTTC. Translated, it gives CASSMETGGVYEQYF.

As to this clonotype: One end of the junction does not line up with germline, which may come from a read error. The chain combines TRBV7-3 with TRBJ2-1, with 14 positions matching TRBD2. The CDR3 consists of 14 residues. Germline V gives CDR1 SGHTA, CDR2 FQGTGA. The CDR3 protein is CASRAGTSGSIESF. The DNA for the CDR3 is TGTGCCAGCAGGGCCGGGACTAGCGGGAGTATAGAGTCCTTC.

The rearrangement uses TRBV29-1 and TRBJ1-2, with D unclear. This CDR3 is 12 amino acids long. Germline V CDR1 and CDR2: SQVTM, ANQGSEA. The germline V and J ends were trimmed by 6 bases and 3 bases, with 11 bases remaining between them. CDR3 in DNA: TGCAGCGTCTCCCCGGCTGACTATGGCTACACCTTC. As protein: CSVSPADYGYTF.